This T cell receptor (beta chain) is drawn from a study of OX40 agonist ivuxolimab in advanced cancers. There are 17 residues in the CDR3. V gave up 2 bases and J gave up 5 bases, with 22 bases separating them. Germline CDR1 reads MNHEY; CDR2 reads SMNVEV (reference sequence). Some clones are missing from TCRdb's copy, which holds only in-frame ones; the method was immunoSEQ multiplex PCR. The sample comprises 57,000 or so clones, roughly 92% of which are singletons, and around 19% rests with the top ten. This specimen was CD4+ or CD8+ T cells sorted from blood, taken in a trial of the OX40 agonist ivuxolimab. This TCR came from an adult with an advanced solid tumor such as melanoma, head and neck, liver or kidney cancer. The chain combines TRBV27 with TRBJ2-7; D assignment may be TRBD1 or TRBD2 (5 bases each). CDR3 coding DNA: TGTGCCAGCAGTTTACTCACATCTGGGGGTATAACTGACGAGCAGTACTTC. Amino acids: CASSLLTSGGITDEQYF.